This TCR beta chain was sequenced in a study of long-term antiretroviral therapy in people with HIV. Regarding the study as a whole: Clones showing expansion before ART dominated the repertoire at all time points. HIV repertoires had narrower CDR3 length ranges than controls. On ART adherence, viral resistance or therapy changes, no data were available. In samples taken after ART, diversity increased but remained below transplant donor control levels.

Notes on this clone: Antigen specificity is unknown.

Germline loops: CDR1 PRHDT, CDR2 FYEKMQ (reference sequence). The CDR3 spans 14 residues. V was pared by 0 bases and J by 6 bases, with 12 bases between. Survey level was the resolution at which the v3.0 immunoSEQ assay ran. Sequencing used immunoSEQ multiplex PCR; TCRdb keeps in-frame clones, though not all of them. The sample shows tens of thousands of clones, roughly 88% of them seen only once. The TCR was taken from a man in his late teens or twenties with HIV. The chain carries TRBV13 and TRBJ2-7, with D unclear. The starting material was unsorted PBMCs, obtained 0.8 years before starting antiretroviral therapy. DNA of the CDR3: TGTGCCAGCAGCTTAGGGGGTTCAGCTTCCGAGCAGTACTTC. Protein product: CASSLGGSASEQYF.